This T cell receptor (beta chain) stems from a study of OX40 agonist ivuxolimab in advanced cancers. Data came from immunoSEQ multiplex PCR; TCRdb stores just in-frame clones and leaves some out. The sample yields tens of thousands of clones, around 91% seen once. Study results and limitations: CD4+ T cells averaged fewer expanded clones than CD8+ T cells.

The CDR3 is 17 residues long. Germline V lookup: CDR1 SGHAT, CDR2 FQNNGV. Trimming removed 3 bases at V and 4 bases at J, with 16 bases between. Comments on this clone: No antigen is known for it.

The sample was CD4+ or CD8+ T cells sorted from blood, taken in a trial of the OX40 agonist ivuxolimab. This sequence was found in an adult with an advanced solid tumor such as melanoma, head and neck, liver or kidney cancer. V gene TRBV11-2 combines with J gene TRBJ2-6; tentatively, D is TRBD1 (5 bases). The CDR3 DNA is TGTGCCAGCAGCTTTACCCGAAGGACACCCGGGGCCAACGTCCTGACTTTC. This codes for CASSFTRRTPGANVLTF.